One and the same sample provided the 7 T cell receptor beta chains below, sequenced in a study of T-cell reconstitution after alpha-beta-depleted transplantation in children. Library preparation (for TCRbeta) was performed with unique molecular identifiers. Each CDR3 protein gets one entry after TCRdb re-called the PCR reads with MiXCR. The sample has some 530,000 distinct CDR3 sequences, roughly an eighth seen once. The source material was PBMCs from the stem cell graft donor, sampled from the stem cell graft. The receptors here all came from a human donor who donated a stem cell graft to a child with combined immunodeficiency.

In this sample, this clonotype turned up a few times. The V call is TRBV12-3 or TRBV12-4, the J call TRBJ2-5, with TRBD2 identical over 8 bases. V shed 4 bases and J 5 bases; nucleotides not matched to a gene: 15. This CDR3 region has 17 residues. CDR3 protein: CASSSPLAEITGETQYF. Here the CDR3 DNA reads TGTGCCAGCAGTTCACCACTAGCGGAGATAACTGGGGAGACCCAGTACTTC.

The chain carries TRBV13 and TRBJ2-1, with D possibly TRBD1 on 5 matching bases. V lost 1 base and J 10 bases, leaving 14 bases between the germline ends. Per germline, CDR1 PRHDT and CDR2 FYEKMQ (reference sequence). The CDR3 covers 14 residues. CDR3 loop: CASSLARQFHEQFF. The CDR3 bases are TGTGCCAGCAGCTTAGCGCGACAGTTTCACGAGCAGTTCTTC.

This clonotype was seen a handful of times. The chain is built from TRBV7-2 and TRBJ2-3; TRBD2 matches at 11 bases. Germline loops: CDR1 SGHTA, CDR2 FQGNSA. The CDR3 is 17 amino acids. V dropped 1 base and J dropped 1; count of bases not matched to a gene: 4. The CDR3 protein is CASSLGSGRAGTDTQYF. DNA of the CDR3: TGTGCCAGCAGCTTAGGTAGCGGGAGGGCCGGCACAGATACGCAGTATTTT.

The CDR3 DNA follows: TGCAGTGCTAGAGATGATTCGGGTCGAAGATCCTACGAGCAGTACTTC. It yields the protein CSARDDSGRRSYEQYF. The chain has TRBV20-1 and TRBJ2-7; D gene uncertain. The CDR3 has 16 amino acids. V was clipped by 0 bases and J by 1 base, with 16 bases between them. Germline CDR1 is DFQATT and CDR2 is SNEGSKA (reference sequence).

This clonotype was detected a few times. The CDR3 is CASTKDRGGQPQHF. Here the CDR3 DNA reads TGCGCCAGCACCAAAGACAGGGGAGGTCAGCCCCAGCATTTT. The chain joins TRBV5-1 to TRBJ1-5; 8 bases line up with TRBD1. J gave up 6 bases and V 6 bases, and 8 bases lay outside the gene matches. This CDR3 is 14 amino acids long. Germline CDR1 SGHRS, CDR2 YFSETQ. The variable domain in full, with the rest retrieved from reference TRBV5-1 and TRBJ1-5, is KAGVTQTPRYLIKTRGQQVTLSCSPISGHRSVSWYQQTPGQGLQFLFEYFSETQRNKGNFPGRFSGRQFSNSRSEMNVSTLELGDSALYLCASTKDRGGQPQHFGDGTRLSIL.

The chain carries TRBV7-2 and TRBJ2-1; 9 positions match TRBD2. There are 17 residues in the CDR3. Germline V gene sequence: CDR1 SGHTA, CDR2 FQGNSA. V gave up 2 bases and J gave up 4 bases; unmatched junction bases: 9. CDR3 DNA: TGTGCCAGCAGCTTATGGCGCTTAGCGGGAGATTACAATGAGCAGTTCTTC. Translating gives CASSLWRLAGDYNEQFF.

V gene TRBV24-1 combines with J gene TRBJ2-2; 7 nucleotides agree with TRBD1. The junction had 8 bases not matched to a gene; V was cut back by 4 bases and J by 7 bases. Germline V CDR1 and CDR2: KGHDR, SFDVKD. The CDR3 extends over 15 amino acids. The CDR3 is CATSDWDTGVGELFF. The CDR3 DNA sequence: TGTGCCACCAGTGACTGGGATACAGGGGTCGGGGAGCTGTTTTTT.